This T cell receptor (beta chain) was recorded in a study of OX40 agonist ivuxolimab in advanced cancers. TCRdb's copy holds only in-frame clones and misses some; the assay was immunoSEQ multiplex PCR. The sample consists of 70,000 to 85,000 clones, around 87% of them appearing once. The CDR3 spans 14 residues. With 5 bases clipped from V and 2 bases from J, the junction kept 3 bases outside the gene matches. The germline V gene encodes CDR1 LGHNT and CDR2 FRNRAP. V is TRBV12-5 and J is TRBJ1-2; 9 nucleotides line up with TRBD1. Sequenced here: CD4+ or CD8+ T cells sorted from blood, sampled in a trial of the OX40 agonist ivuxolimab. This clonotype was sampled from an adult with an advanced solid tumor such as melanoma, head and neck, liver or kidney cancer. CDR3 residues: CASGPGQGNYGYTF. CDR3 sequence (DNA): TGTGCTAGTGGTCCGGGACAGGGCAACTATGGCTACACCTTC.